This TCR beta chain came from a study of T cell repertoires in cytomegalovirus infection. Study overall: An indication of both CMV infection and matching HLA type came from public TCR beta signatures. General study points: It was HLA-C-restricted CMV-specific TCR beta clonotypes that dominated the response ex vivo. Identification of carriers of CMV plus the relevant HLA was performed using cumulative public TCR beta family frequency.

From the reads, TCRdb called clonotypes with MiXCR, one entry per CDR3 protein. The sample yields about 530,000 distinct CDR3 sequences, about 25% seen once. The germline V gene encodes CDR1 MNHNS and CDR2 SASEGT. The CDR3 has 14 amino acids. The V gene lost 1 base and the J gene lost 5 bases, with 11 bases spanning the gap. Points on this clonotype: Its antigen is unknown.

The sequenced material came from PBMCs. This clonotype was obtained from a human donor in good health (CMV status not recorded). Some clones in this sample may be carry-over from other donors' samples. The chain uses TRBV6-1 and TRBJ2-5; D gene ambiguous. CDR3 sequence reads: CASSEGDLGETQYF. CDR3 in DNA: TGTGCCAGCAGTGAAGGCGACCTGGGGGAGACCCAGTACTTC.